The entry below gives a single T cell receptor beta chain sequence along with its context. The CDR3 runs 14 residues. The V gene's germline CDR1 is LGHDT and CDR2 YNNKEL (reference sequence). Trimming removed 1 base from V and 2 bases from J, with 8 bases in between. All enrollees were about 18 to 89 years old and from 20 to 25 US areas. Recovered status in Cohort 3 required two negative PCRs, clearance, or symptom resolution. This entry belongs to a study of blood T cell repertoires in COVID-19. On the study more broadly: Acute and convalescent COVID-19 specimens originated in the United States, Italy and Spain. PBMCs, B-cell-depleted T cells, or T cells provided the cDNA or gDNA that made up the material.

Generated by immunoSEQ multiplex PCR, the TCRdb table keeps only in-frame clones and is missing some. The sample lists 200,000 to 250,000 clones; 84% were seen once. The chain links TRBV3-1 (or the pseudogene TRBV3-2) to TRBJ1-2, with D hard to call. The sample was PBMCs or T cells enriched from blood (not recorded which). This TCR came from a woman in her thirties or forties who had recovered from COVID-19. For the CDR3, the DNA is TGTGCCAGCAGCCAAGTGGGCAGCAACTATGGCTACACCTTC. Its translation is CASSQVGSNYGYTF.